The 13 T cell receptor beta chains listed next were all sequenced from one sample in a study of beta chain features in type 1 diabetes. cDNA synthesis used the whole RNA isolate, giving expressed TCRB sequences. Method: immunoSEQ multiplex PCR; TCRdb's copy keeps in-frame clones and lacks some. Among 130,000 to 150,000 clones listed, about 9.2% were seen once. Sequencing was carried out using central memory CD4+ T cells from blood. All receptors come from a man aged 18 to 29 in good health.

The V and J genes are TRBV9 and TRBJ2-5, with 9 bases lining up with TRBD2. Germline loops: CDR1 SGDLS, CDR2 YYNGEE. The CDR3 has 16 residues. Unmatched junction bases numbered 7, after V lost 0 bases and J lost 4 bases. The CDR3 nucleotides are TGTGCCAGCAGCGTAGCGCCAGCGGGGGGTGGAGAGACCCAGTACTTC. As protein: CASSVAPAGGGETQYF.

Here the CDR3 DNA reads TGCGCCAGCAGCCAAGCCGAGACAGGGGGAAACACCATATATTTT. This encodes CASSQAETGGNTIYF. This chain connects TRBV4-1 to TRBJ1-3, with 7 bases matching TRBD1. V lost 1 base and J lost 4; bases outside the gene matches: 4. CDR3 length equals 15 residues. Germline V gene lookup returns CDR1 MGHRA and CDR2 YSYEKL.

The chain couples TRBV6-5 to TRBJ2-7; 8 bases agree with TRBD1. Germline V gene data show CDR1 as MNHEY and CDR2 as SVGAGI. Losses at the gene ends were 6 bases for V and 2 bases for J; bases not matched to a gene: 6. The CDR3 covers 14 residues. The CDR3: CASSMGQAAYEQYF. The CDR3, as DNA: TGTGCCAGCAGCATGGGACAGGCAGCCTACGAGCAGTACTTC.

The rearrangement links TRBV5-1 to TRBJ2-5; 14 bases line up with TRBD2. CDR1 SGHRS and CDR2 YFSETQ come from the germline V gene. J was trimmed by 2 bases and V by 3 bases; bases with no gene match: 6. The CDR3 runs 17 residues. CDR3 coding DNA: TGCGCCAGCAGCTGGGGACTAGCGGGGGCTAAACAAGAGACCCAGTACTTC. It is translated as CASSWGLAGAKQETQYF.

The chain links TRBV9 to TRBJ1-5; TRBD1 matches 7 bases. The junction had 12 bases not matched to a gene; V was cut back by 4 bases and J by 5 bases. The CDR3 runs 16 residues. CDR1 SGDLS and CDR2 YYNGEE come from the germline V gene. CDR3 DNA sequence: TGTGCCAGCAGCAAAGGGGAAGGGGGCGCTTATCAGCCCCAGCATTTT. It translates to CASSKGEGGAYQPQHF.

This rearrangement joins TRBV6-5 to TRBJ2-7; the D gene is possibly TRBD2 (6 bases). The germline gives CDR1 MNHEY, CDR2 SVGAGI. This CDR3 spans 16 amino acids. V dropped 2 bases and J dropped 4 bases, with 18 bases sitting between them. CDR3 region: CASSYASGQGGYEQYF. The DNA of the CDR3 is TGTGCCAGCAGTTACGCGTCCGGTCAGGGAGGTTACGAGCAGTACTTC.

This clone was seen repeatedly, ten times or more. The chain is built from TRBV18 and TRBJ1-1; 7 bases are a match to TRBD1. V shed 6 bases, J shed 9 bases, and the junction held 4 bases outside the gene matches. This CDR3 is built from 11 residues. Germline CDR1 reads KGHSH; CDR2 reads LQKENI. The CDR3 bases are TGTGCCAGCTCCCTGGACAGGCAAGCTTTCTTT. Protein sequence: CASSLDRQAFF.

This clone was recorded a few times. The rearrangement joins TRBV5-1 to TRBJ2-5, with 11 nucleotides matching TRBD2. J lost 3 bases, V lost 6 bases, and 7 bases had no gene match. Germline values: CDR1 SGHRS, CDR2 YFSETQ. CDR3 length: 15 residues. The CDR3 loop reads CASTYLAGGEETQYF. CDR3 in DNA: TGCGCCAGCACTTACCTAGCGGGGGGCGAAGAGACCCAGTACTTC.

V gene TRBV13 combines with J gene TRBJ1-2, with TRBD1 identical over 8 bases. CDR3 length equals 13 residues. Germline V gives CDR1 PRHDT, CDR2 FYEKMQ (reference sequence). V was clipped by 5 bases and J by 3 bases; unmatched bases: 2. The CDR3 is CASSQDRDYGYTF. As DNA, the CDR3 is TGTGCCAGCAGCCAGGACAGGGACTATGGCTACACCTTC.

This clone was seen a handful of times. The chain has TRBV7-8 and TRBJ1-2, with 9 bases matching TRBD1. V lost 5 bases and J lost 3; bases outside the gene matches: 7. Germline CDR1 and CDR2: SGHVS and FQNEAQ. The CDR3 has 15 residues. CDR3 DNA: TGTGCCAGCAGCACATACAGGGGGCCGGACTATGGCTACACCTTC. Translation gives CASSTYRGPDYGYTF.

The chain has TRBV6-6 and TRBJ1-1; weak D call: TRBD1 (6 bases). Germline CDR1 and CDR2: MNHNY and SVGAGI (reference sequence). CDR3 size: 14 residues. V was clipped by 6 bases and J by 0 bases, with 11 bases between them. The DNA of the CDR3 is TGTGCCAGCAGAGTCGGACAGTTGAACACTGAAGCTTTCTTT. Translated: CASRVGQLNTEAFF.

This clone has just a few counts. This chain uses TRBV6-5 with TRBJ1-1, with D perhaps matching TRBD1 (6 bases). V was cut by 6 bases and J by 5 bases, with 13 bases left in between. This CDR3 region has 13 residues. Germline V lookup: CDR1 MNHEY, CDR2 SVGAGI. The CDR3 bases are TGTGCCAGCAGGGTGAGGGGGTTGACTGAAGCTTTCTTT. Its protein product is CASRVRGLTEAFF.

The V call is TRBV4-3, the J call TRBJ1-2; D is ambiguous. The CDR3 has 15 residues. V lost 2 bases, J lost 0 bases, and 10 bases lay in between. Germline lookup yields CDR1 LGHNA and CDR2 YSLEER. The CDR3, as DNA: TGCGCCAGCAGCCAACAGGACTCACCTAACTATGGCTACACCTTC. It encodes CASSQQDSPNYGYTF.